This T cell receptor (beta chain) stems from a study of blood T cell repertoires in COVID-19. The assay was immunoSEQ multiplex PCR, and TCRdb's table has in-frame clones only and misses some. The sample records hundreds of thousands of clones, over 85% being singletons. CDR3 size: 16 residues. The germline gives CDR1 MGHRA, CDR2 YSYEKL. V was clipped by 8 bases and J by 3 bases; unmatched bases: 11. Sequencing was carried out using PBMCs or T cells enriched from blood (not recorded which). This TCR was recovered from a woman between 25 and 40 years old who had recovered from COVID-19. V gene TRBV4-1 combines with J gene TRBJ1-1; 11 bases map to TRBD1. CDR3 nucleotide sequence: TGCGCCAGCTTAGGGACAGGGGGATCAAGGGACACTGAAGCTTTCTTT. Translated: CASLGTGGSRDTEAFF.